A selection of T cell receptor beta chains follows, all from one sample in a study of graft-versus-host responses after intestinal transplantation. Only in-frame clones appear in the TCRdb table, and some are missing; sequencing was by immunoSEQ multiplex PCR. In the table there are just under 65,000 clones, approximately 90% of which are singletons. No cognate antigen is known for these TCRs. This specimen consisted of unstimulated CD8+ T cells sorted from spleen or lymph node cells, obtained before transplant. Receptors were obtained from a human donor who was the organ donor for an intestinal transplant. The conserved cysteine and the conserved F or W are not part of the CDR3 here. Clone size, where shown, is once, few, many, or a class for clones that have expanded.

v_gene,abundance,j_gene,CDR3aa
TRBV10-1,-,TRBJ1-3,ASSDTGSTGNTIY
TRBV7-6,-,TRBJ2-7,ASSLWSGTSGMYSYEQY
TRBV9,-,TRBJ2-7,ASSPEGQGGEQY
TRBV27,-,TRBJ2-1,ASSASGRAYNEQF
TRBV13,-,TRBJ2-3,ASSLPSVSDTQY
TRBV28,-,TRBJ2-3,ASRERENTDTQY
TRBV5-4,-,TRBJ2-2,ASSLAGNTGELF
TRBV5-6,once,TRBJ2-5,ASSLEGGAGETQY
TRBV23-1,-,TRBJ2-1,ASLKTDRGGSYNEQF
TRBV9,-,TRBJ2-1,ASSDPRVERNEQF
TRBV28,-,TRBJ1-5,ASTNYRTGGNNQPQH
TRBV27,-,TRBJ2-1,ASSLDSSSYNEQF
TRBV5-6,-,TRBJ1-1,ASSWRAGSEAF
TRBV28,-,TRBJ2-1,ASRPRGQSYNEQF
TRBV4-3,-,TRBJ2-1,ASSHPSGRGNEQF
TRBV5-1,few,TRBJ1-2,ASQGHHGYT
TRBV6-5,-,TRBJ1-2,ASSYSLNYGYT
TRBV7-9,-,TRBJ2-3,ASSTPGLAIITQY
TRBV5-4,-,TRBJ2-3,ASSPGLATDTQY
TRBV28,-,TRBJ2-7,ASSSSSRGPSYEQY
TRBV7-8,-,TRBJ1-2,ASSLIRTDRSDGYT
TRBV7-9,-,TRBJ2-7,ASSLEGALVYEQY
TRBV19,-,TRBJ1-1,ASSPAAAMNTEAF